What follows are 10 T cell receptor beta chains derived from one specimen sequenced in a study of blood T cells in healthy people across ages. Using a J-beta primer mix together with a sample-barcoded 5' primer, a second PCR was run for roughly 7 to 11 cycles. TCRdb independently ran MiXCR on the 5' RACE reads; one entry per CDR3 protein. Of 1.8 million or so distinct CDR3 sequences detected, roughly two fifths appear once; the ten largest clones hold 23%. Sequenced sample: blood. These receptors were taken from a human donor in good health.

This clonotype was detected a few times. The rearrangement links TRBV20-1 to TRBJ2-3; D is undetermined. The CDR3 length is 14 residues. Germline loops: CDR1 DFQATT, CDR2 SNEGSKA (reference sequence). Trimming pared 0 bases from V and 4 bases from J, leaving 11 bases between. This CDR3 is CSARDLWTADTQYF. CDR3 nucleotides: TGCAGTGCTAGAGATCTGTGGACCGCAGATACGCAGTATTTT.

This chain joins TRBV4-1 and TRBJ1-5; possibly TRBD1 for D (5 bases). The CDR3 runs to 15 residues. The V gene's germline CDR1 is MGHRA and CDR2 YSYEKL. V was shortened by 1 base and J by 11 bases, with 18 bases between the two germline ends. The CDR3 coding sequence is TGCGCCAGCAGCCAAGGCGGTGGGGGACCTACGGCCCAGCATTTT. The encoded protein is CASSQGGGGPTAQHF.

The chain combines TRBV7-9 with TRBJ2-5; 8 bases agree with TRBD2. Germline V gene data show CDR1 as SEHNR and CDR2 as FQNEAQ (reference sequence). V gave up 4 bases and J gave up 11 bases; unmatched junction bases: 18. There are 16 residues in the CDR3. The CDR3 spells CASSSSGGLWYNEQYF. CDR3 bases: TGTGCCAGCAGCTCGAGCGGGGGCTTGTGGTACAATGAGCAGTACTTC.

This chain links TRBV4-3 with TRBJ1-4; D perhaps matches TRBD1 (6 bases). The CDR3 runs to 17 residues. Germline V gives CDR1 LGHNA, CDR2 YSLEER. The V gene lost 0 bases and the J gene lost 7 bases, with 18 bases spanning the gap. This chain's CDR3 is CASSQDNREGWGEKLFF. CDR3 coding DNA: TGCGCCAGCAGCCAAGATAACAGGGAAGGTTGGGGTGAAAAACTGTTTTTT.

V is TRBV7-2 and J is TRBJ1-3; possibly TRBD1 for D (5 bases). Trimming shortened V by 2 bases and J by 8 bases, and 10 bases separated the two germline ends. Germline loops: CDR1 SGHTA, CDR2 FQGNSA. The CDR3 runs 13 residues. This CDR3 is CASSLRGADTIYF. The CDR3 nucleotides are TGTGCCAGCAGCTTACGAGGGGCAGACACCATATATTTT. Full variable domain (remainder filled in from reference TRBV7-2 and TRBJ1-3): GAGVSQSPSNKVTEKGKDVELRCDPISGHTALYWYRQSLGQGLEFLIYFQGNSAPDKSGLPSDRFSAERTGGSVSTLTIQRTQQEDSAVYLCASSLRGADTIYFGEGSWLTVV.

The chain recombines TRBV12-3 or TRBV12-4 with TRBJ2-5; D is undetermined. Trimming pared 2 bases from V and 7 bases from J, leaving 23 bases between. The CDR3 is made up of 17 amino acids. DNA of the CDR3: TGTGCCAGCAGTTTAATGGCCCTGCGGCCGTTTGATGGGACCCAGTACTTC. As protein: CASSLMALRPFDGTQYF.

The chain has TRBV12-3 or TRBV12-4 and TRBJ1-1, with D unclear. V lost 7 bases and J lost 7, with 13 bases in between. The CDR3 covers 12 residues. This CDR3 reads CASTWGTNEAFF. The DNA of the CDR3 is TGTGCCAGCACCTGGGGAACAAATGAAGCTTTCTTT.

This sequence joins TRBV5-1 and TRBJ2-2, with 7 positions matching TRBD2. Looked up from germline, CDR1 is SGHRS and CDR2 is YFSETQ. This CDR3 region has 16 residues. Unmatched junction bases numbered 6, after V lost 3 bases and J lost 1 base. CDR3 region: CASSSLSGVNTGELFF. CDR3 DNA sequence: TGCGCCAGCAGCTCCCTCAGCGGGGTGAACACCGGGGAGCTGTTTTTT.

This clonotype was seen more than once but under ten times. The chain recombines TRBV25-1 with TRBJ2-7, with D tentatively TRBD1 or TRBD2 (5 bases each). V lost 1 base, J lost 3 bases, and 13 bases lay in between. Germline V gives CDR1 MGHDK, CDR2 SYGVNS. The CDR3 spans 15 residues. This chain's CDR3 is CASSEWGRGVYEQYF. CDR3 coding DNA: TGTGCCAGCAGTGAATGGGGACGGGGAGTCTACGAGCAGTACTTC.

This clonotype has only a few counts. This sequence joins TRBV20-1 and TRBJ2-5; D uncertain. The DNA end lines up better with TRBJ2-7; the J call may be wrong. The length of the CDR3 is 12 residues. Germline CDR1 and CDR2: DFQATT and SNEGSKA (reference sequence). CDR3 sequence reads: CRSQIVSDEQYF. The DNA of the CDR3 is TGCAGGTCTCAAATAGTATCGGACGAGCAGTACTTC.